A single sample is the source of the 7 T cell receptor beta chains below, sequenced in a study of identical twins' blood T cells. Each CDR3 protein gets one entry after TCRdb re-called the 5' RACE reads with MiXCR. Here the sample spans hundreds of thousands of distinct CDR3 sequences, roughly 28% being singletons. Input material: PBMCs. The receptors here all came from a woman aged 18-49 years in good health.

The V gene is TRBV9, the J gene TRBJ2-1, with 11 nucleotides matching TRBD2. CDR3 length: 16 amino acids. Trimming cost V 5 bases and J 4 bases; bases outside gene matches: 8. CDR1 SGDLS and CDR2 YYNGEE come from the germline V gene. The CDR3 sequence: CASSDTSGSTYNEQFF. The CDR3 DNA is TGTGCCAGCAGTGATACTAGCGGGAGTACATACAATGAGCAGTTCTTC.

This clonotype has more than one count but fewer than ten. The V call is TRBV3-1, the J call TRBJ2-7, with a possible D match to TRBD1 (5 bases). Germline V gene data show CDR1 as LGHDT and CDR2 as YNNKEL (reference sequence). CDR3 length equals 15 residues. V was trimmed by 0 bases and J by 3 bases, leaving 12 bases between them. Here the CDR3 DNA reads TGTGCCAGCAGCCAAGATCGACAGAACTTCTACGAGCAGTACTTC. As protein: CASSQDRQNFYEQYF.

This clonotype has only a few counts. V is TRBV7-2 and J is TRBJ2-1; 13 bases are shared with TRBD2. V was pared by 8 bases and J by 8 bases, with 12 bases of the junction left unmatched. CDR1 and CDR2 (germline): SGHTA, FQGNSA. The CDR3 loop spans 16 amino acids. CDR3 residues: CASSIDGTSGRDEQFF. CDR3 DNA: TGTGCCAGCTCTATTGACGGCACTAGCGGGAGGGATGAGCAGTTCTTC.

The genes are TRBV20-1 and TRBJ2-3, with D tentatively TRBD1 or TRBD2 (5 bases each). This CDR3 spans 17 amino acids. Trimming stripped 0 bases from V and 2 bases from J, with 18 bases between. CDR1 is DFQATT, CDR2 SNEGSKA, per germline (reference sequence). This chain's CDR3 is CSARDRRDGSFTDTQYF. CDR3 DNA sequence: TGCAGTGCTAGAGATCGCAGGGACGGATCCTTCACAGATACGCAGTATTTT.

The chain links TRBV20-1 to TRBJ1-5; D call uncertain. This CDR3 spans 15 amino acids. The germline V and J ends were trimmed by 0 bases and 3 bases, with 12 bases remaining between them. The germline V gene has CDR1 DFQATT and CDR2 SNEGSKA (reference sequence). The CDR3 reads CSARDQGRLNQPQHF. The CDR3 nucleotides read TGCAGTGCTAGAGATCAAGGGAGACTCAATCAGCCCCAGCATTTT.

The sample holds a few counts of this clonotype. The V gene is TRBV20-1, the J gene TRBJ1-2; D is perhaps TRBD1 (5 bases). The CDR3 length is 12 residues. Germline-derived CDR1 and CDR2 are DFQATT and SNEGSKA (reference sequence). The germline V and J ends were trimmed by 8 bases and 0 bases, with 10 bases remaining between them. The CDR3 spells CSTPGANYGYTF. Here the CDR3 DNA reads TGCAGTACCCCGGGGGCTAACTATGGCTACACCTTC.

As for this clonotype: An end of the junction differs from the germline gene, which may be a read error. The V call is TRBV28, the J call TRBJ1-1, with D uncertain. The length of the CDR3 is 9 residues. Germline CDR1 MDHEN, CDR2 SYDVKM. This CDR3 reads CASSSDGEF. Here the CDR3 DNA reads TGTGCCAGCAGTTCAGACGGAGAGTTT.